This T cell receptor beta chain stems from a study of regulatory T cells in long-lasting Graves disease. The study's findings and limits: Persistent disease was characterized by preferential usage of TRBV28, TRBJ1-2 and TRBJ2-5.

The junction had 4 bases not matched to a gene; V was cut back by 7 bases and J by 3 bases. This CDR3 has 14 residues. According to the study, TCR beta libraries were built with iRepertoire HTBI primers and CDR3-region Arm-PCR. TCRdb recomputed calls from the multiplex PCR reads with MiXCR, one row per CDR3 protein. Of around 420,000 distinct CDR3 sequences in the sample, around 16% were seen once. Documented time point: newly diagnosed GD, antithyroid drugs for less than 3 months. RNA isolated from PBMCs was used to make the TCR library. This clonotype was counted at least ten times. The antigen remains undetermined.

The receptor was derived from a female donor with Graves disease. V usage is TRBV12-3 or TRBV12-4 and J usage is TRBJ2-2; 8 nucleotides match TRBD1. The material sequenced was peripheral blood mononuclear cells (PBMCs), taken at new diagnosis, from a patient treated with antithyroid drugs. The CDR3: CASNPDRDTGELFF. In DNA, the CDR3 is TGTGCCAGCAACCCGGACAGGGACACCGGGGAGCTGTTTTTT.